The 13 T cell receptor beta chains below come from one sample, sequenced in a study of blood T cell repertoires in COVID-19. Produced via immunoSEQ multiplex PCR; TCRdb's table is partial and in-frame only. The sample carries roughly 200,000 clones, 80% to 85% recorded once. The sample taken for sequencing was peripheral blood. The receptors were sampled from a woman older than 75 with COVID-19, enrolled during active disease.

This chain joins TRBV6-1 and TRBJ2-1, with 10 bases lining up with TRBD1. With V trimmed by 6 bases and J by 10 bases, 12 bases remained unmatched. The CDR3 consists of 15 residues. From germline, CDR1 is MNHNS and CDR2 SASEGT. This CDR3 reads CASRPSGTGAVEQFF. Written as DNA, the CDR3 is TGTGCCAGCAGACCGTCCGGGACAGGGGCAGTAGAGCAGTTCTTC.

This clone came up a few times. V and J are TRBV2 and TRBJ2-5; D is possibly TRBD1 (6 bases). Trimming cost V 5 bases and J 3 bases, with 7 bases left between them. Germline CDR1 and CDR2: SNHLY and FYNNEI. There are 12 residues in the CDR3. Here the CDR3 DNA reads TGTGCCAGCAGTTGGACAGAAGAGACCCAGTACTTC. Its protein is CASSWTEETQYF.

DNA of the CDR3: TGTGCCAGCAGTCCCTCGGGGGGGGTGGCGTTGAAGCAGTACTTC. Protein product: CASSPSGGVALKQYF. The genes are TRBV27 and TRBJ2-7; 8 bases map to TRBD2. Trimming took 5 bases from V and 8 from J; bases not matched to a gene: 14. Germline V CDR1 and CDR2: MNHEY, SMNVEV (reference sequence). CDR3 length equals 15 residues.

CDR3 loop: CASSLRSSAYEQYF. CDR3 DNA sequence: TGTGCCAGCAGCTTAAGGTCTAGCGCCTACGAGCAGTACTTC. The chain carries TRBV7-2 and TRBJ2-7; possible D gene TRBD2, 6 bases. Per the germline V gene, CDR1 is SGHTA and CDR2 is FQGNSA. CDR3 length: 14 amino acids. The V and J ends lost 2 bases and 2 bases respectively, with 10 bases between them.

CDR3 in amino acids: CASRQSNTGELFF. CDR3 coding DNA: TGTGCCAGTAGACAGTCAAACACCGGGGAGCTGTTTTTT. The V gene is TRBV7-8, the J gene TRBJ2-2, with a tentative D call TRBD1 (5 bases). The CDR3 consists of 13 residues. V dropped 9 bases and J dropped 2 bases, with 10 bases sitting between them. Germline V gene sequence: CDR1 SGHVS, CDR2 FQNEAQ.

The V call is TRBV29-1, the J call TRBJ1-1; 7 nucleotides match TRBD1. The CDR3 is 16 amino acids. V lost 4 bases to trimming and J lost 10 bases; unmatched junction nucleotides: 21. CDR1 is SQVTM, CDR2 ANQGSEA, per germline. CDR3 nucleotides: TGCAGCGTTGTCCCACCGAGACAGGGAATTTTCGGGACAGCTTTCTTT. Translation gives CSVVPPRQGIFGTAFF.

The chain links TRBV28 to TRBJ1-6; D gene unclear. The ends were cut back, 5 bases at V and 10 bases at J, with 21 bases in the middle. The CDR3 is 16 amino acids. Germline-derived CDR1 and CDR2 are MDHEN and SYDVKM. The CDR3 DNA reads as TGTGCCAGCAGTGCTCCGCCGGGTTCCGAGGGCTCACCCCTCCACTTT. Translation: CASSAPPGSEGSPLHF. Drawing the rest from reference TRBV28 and TRBJ1-6, the complete variable domain is DVKVTQSSRYLVKRTGEKVFLECVQDMDHENMFWYRQDPGLGLRLIYFSYDVKMKEKGDIPEGYSVSREKKERFSLILESASTNQTSMYLCASSAPPGSEGSPLHFGNGTRLTVT.

This chain joins TRBV5-1 and TRBJ2-5; 9 bases map to TRBD2. The junction had 8 bases not matched to a gene; V was cut back by 0 bases and J by 5 bases. CDR1 and CDR2 (germline): SGHRS, YFSETQ. This CDR3 contains 16 residues. CDR3 loop: CASSLDGSGSSETQYF. Written as DNA, the CDR3 is TGCGCCAGCAGCTTGGATGGTAGCGGGAGTTCGGAGACCCAGTACTTC.

CDR3 amino acids: CASRDSSYEQYF. The CDR3 coding sequence is TGTGCCAGCAGGGACAGCTCCTACGAGCAGTACTTC. The rearrangement uses TRBV25-1 and TRBJ2-7; maybe TRBD1 (6 bases). The CDR3 loop spans 12 amino acids. With 6 bases removed from V and 0 bases from J, the gap between germline ends came to 6 bases. The V gene's germline CDR1 is MGHDK and CDR2 SYGVNS.

The chain carries TRBV12-3 or TRBV12-4 and TRBJ1-1; the D gene is possibly TRBD1 (5 bases). The ends were cut back, 1 base at V and 6 bases at J, with 6 bases in the middle. The CDR3 is made up of 12 amino acids. In DNA, the CDR3 is TGTGCCAGCAGTTTAGGCAGGGCTGAAGCTTTCTTT. Encoded protein: CASSLGRAEAFF.

In this sample, this clone turned up once. The CDR3 here is CASSSFREVKEKLFF. Here the CDR3 DNA reads TGTGCCAGCAGTTCCTTCAGGGAGGTTAAGGAAAAACTGTTTTTT. The V call is TRBV28, the J call TRBJ1-4; possibly TRBD1 for D (5 bases). Germline V CDR1 and CDR2: MDHEN, SYDVKM. This CDR3 has 15 residues. Trimming cost V 4 bases and J 8 bases, with 17 bases left between them.

This clone is a singleton in its sample. The V gene is TRBV3-1 (or the pseudogene TRBV3-2), the J gene TRBJ1-4; possible D gene TRBD1, 5 bases. The germline V gene has CDR1 LGHDT and CDR2 YNNKEL (reference sequence). There are 14 residues in the CDR3. The V end was cut by 4 bases, the J end by 4 bases, with 10 bases between. CDR3 sequence reads: CASSPRGGNEKLFF. The CDR3 coding sequence is TGTGCCAGCAGCCCTCGGGGGGGTAATGAAAAACTGTTTTTT.

The V gene is TRBV2, the J gene TRBJ2-1; 7 nucleotides agree with TRBD2. The V segment lost 6 bases and the J segment 4 bases; nucleotides outside the gene matches: 9. Germline-derived CDR1 and CDR2 are SNHLY and FYNNEI. This CDR3 spans 15 amino acids. The CDR3 protein is CASRGRDYGYNEQFF. CDR3 nucleotide sequence: TGTGCCAGCAGGGGGCGGGACTACGGATACAATGAGCAGTTCTTC.